This T cell receptor (beta chain) was sequenced in a study of T cell changes during pregnancy in multiple sclerosis. The data were produced by immunoSEQ multiplex PCR, yet TCRdb's version contains in-frame clones alone and is incomplete. This sample has about 36,000 clones; roughly 92% occur once, and the top ten carry less than 0.45%. The CDR3 totals 16 residues. The V and J ends lost 4 bases and 0 bases respectively, with 15 bases between them. The germline V gene has CDR1 SGHNT and CDR2 YYREEE (reference sequence). The V call is TRBV5-4, the J call TRBJ2-3; TRBD2 is a possible D gene (5 bases). The sample consisted of CD4+ T cells from peripheral blood mononuclear cells, taken in the third trimester of pregnancy. The receptor was derived from a female donor in good health, enrolled as a control in a pregnancy study. The chain's CDR3 is CASSRGGTRSTDTQYF. The CDR3 DNA is TGTGCCAGCAGCCGCGGTGGAACTAGGAGCACAGATACGCAGTATTTT.